These 15 T cell receptor beta chains were all obtained from the same sample, sequenced in a study of shared clonotypes between healthy human individuals. The protocol was immunoSEQ multiplex PCR, while the TCRdb copy is restricted to in-frame clones and leaves out a portion. The sample has 2 million to 2.5 million clones, around 90% seen once. The sample consisted of naive CD4+ T cells from PBMCs. Described subset: CD45RA+ positively selected. All receptors derive from a man aged 18 to 30 in good health. Some clones in this sample may be carry-over from other donors' samples.

The CDR3 reads CASSPLERSGDNEQFF. The CDR3 bases are TGTGCCAGCTCACCACTTGAGCGGTCCGGGGACAATGAGCAGTTCTTC. The rearrangement uses TRBV18 and TRBJ2-1, with TRBD2 as a possible D gene (5 bases). The CDR3 spans 16 residues. Trimming removed 1 base from V and 5 bases from J, with 15 bases in between. Germline-derived CDR1 and CDR2 are KGHSH and LQKENI.

The chain is built from TRBV7-2 and TRBJ1-2; D may be TRBD1 (5 bases). V was trimmed by 4 bases and J by 8 bases, leaving 20 bases between them. Germline V gene data show CDR1 as SGHTA and CDR2 as FQGNSA. CDR3 length: 15 amino acids. The DNA of the CDR3 is TGTGCCAGCAGCTCCAGACAGCCCACCACGAGGGGCTACACCTTC. Translating gives CASSSRQPTTRGYTF.

V usage is TRBV4-3 and J usage is TRBJ2-7; 7 bases map to TRBD1. The germline CDR1 and CDR2 sequences are LGHNA and YSLEER. The length of the CDR3 is 16 residues. V shed 3 bases, J shed 2 bases, and the junction held 10 bases outside the gene matches. In nucleotides, the CDR3 is TGCGCCAGCAGCCACCTCCGACAGGGTCATGCCTACGAGCAGTACTTC. Amino acid sequence: CASSHLRQGHAYEQYF.

The chain couples TRBV30 to TRBJ2-3, with 10 bases matching TRBD2. The length of the CDR3 is 16 residues. CDR1 GTSNPN and CDR2 SVGIG come from the germline V gene (reference sequence). The V gene end was trimmed by 0 bases and the J gene end by 0 bases; junction bases not matched to a gene: 3. The CDR3 DNA sequence: TGTGCCTGGAGTGTAGGGACTAGCGTTAGCACAGATACGCAGTATTTT. It specifies CAWSVGTSVSTDTQYF.

The V call is TRBV10-1, the J call TRBJ2-2; D unresolved. V lost 2 bases and J 5 bases, leaving 9 bases between the germline ends. Germline V gives CDR1 WNHNN, CDR2 SYGVQD (reference sequence). CDR3 length: 14 residues. CDR3 residues: CASSEAGATGELFF. CDR3 coding DNA: TGCGCCAGCAGTGAGGCAGGAGCAACCGGGGAGCTGTTTTTT.

The chain employs TRBV2 and TRBJ1-2, with 9 bases that match TRBD1. The CDR3 is made up of 14 amino acids. Germline lookup yields CDR1 SNHLY and CDR2 FYNNEI. V lost 6 bases and J lost 7; bases outside the gene matches: 9. CDR3 region: CASSLQGALGGYTF. The CDR3 region has the DNA TGTGCCAGCAGCCTACAGGGGGCTCTCGGTGGCTACACCTTC.

V and J are TRBV14 and TRBJ1-2; 10 positions agree with TRBD1. CDR1 and CDR2 from the germline V gene are SGHDN and FVKESK. The CDR3 length is 16 residues. Germline trimming cut 0 bases from V and 5 bases from J; bases unmatched to any gene: 6. This CDR3 reads CASSQDLRTGGYGYTF. DNA for the CDR3: TGTGCCAGCAGCCAAGATCTAAGGACAGGGGGTTATGGCTACACCTTC.

The rearrangement uses TRBV29-1 and TRBJ1-3; D possibly corresponds to TRBD1 (5 bases). Germline V gene lookup returns CDR1 SQVTM and CDR2 ANQGSEA. The CDR3 length is 13 residues. V lost 4 bases and J lost 2, with 9 bases in between. This CDR3 reads CSVGGVTGNTIYF. The CDR3 region has the DNA TGCAGCGTTGGGGGGGTAACTGGAAACACCATATATTTT.

This clone came up a few times. The rearrangement links TRBV4-1 to TRBJ1-1, with TRBD1 as a possible D gene (5 bases). The CDR3 spans 13 residues. V was cut by 4 bases and J by 6 bases, with 12 bases left in between. Germline CDR1 MGHRA, CDR2 YSYEKL. The CDR3 DNA reads TGCGCCAGCAGCCCCATGGGGGTCTCTGAAGCTTTCTTT. The encoded protein is CASSPMGVSEAFF.

To note about this clone: Other nucleotide sequences in the sample specify the same CDR3. The CDR3 sequence: CASSPNRGSYEQYF. The DNA of the CDR3 is TGTGCCAGCTCACCCAACAGGGGTTCCTACGAGCAGTACTTC. The chain has TRBV18 and TRBJ2-7; 7 nucleotides agree with TRBD1. V shed 3 bases and J 1 base; nucleotides not matched to a gene: 3. The germline gives CDR1 KGHSH, CDR2 LQKENI. The CDR3 runs to 14 residues.

This clone has only a few counts. The V and J genes are TRBV30 and TRBJ1-1; no clear D. Trimming took 0 bases from V and 7 from J, leaving 15 bases between them. Germline lookup yields CDR1 GTSNPN and CDR2 SVGIG (reference sequence). The CDR3 has 14 residues. The CDR3 reads CAWSVRAGLLEAFF. CDR3 coding DNA: TGTGCCTGGAGTGTACGGGCAGGCCTCCTTGAAGCTTTCTTT. Complete variable domain (other parts from reference TRBV30 and TRBJ1-1): SQTIHQWPATLVQPVGSPLSLECTVEGTSNPNLYWYRQAAGRGLQLLFYSVGIGQISSEVPQNLSASRPQDRQFILSSKKLLLSDSGFYLCAWSVRAGLLEAFFGQGTRLTVV.

The sample holds one count of this clone. The chain links TRBV6-1 to TRBJ2-1; 9 bases align to TRBD2. J was trimmed by 8 bases and V by 4 bases; bases with no gene match: 9. This CDR3 spans 15 amino acids. Germline V gives CDR1 MNHNS, CDR2 SASEGT. The CDR3 loop reads CASSGGTSRFYEQFF. The DNA for the CDR3 is TGTGCCAGCAGTGGGGGGACTAGCCGCTTTTATGAGCAGTTCTTC.

This clone was recorded a few times. The rearrangement joins TRBV25-1 to TRBJ2-2; TRBD1 is a possible D gene (5 bases). The CDR3 loop spans 15 amino acids. Germline-derived CDR1 and CDR2 are MGHDK and SYGVNS. V dropped 1 base and J dropped 3 bases, with 9 bases sitting between them. CDR3 sequence (DNA): TGTGCCAGCAGTGAATTTAAGGGGTACACCGGGGAGCTGTTTTTT. This translates into CASSEFKGYTGELFF.

A word on this clone: The same CDR3 also results from other DNA sequences found in this sample. The rearrangement joins TRBV5-1 to TRBJ1-4; 10 bases line up with TRBD1. The CDR3 runs to 14 residues. Per the germline V gene, CDR1 is SGHRS and CDR2 is YFSETQ. The trim removed 4 bases at V and 7 bases at J, leaving 4 bases unmatched. The CDR3 nucleotides are TGCGCCAGCAGCCCGGGACAGGGGTTTGAAAAACTGTTTTTT. Its protein product is CASSPGQGFEKLFF. Filled out from reference TRBV5-1 and TRBJ1-4, the complete variable domain reads KAGVTQTPRYLIKTRGQQVTLSCSPISGHRSVSWYQQTPGQGLQFLFEYFSETQRNKGNFPGRFSGRQFSNSRSEMNVSTLELGDSALYLCASSPGQGFEKLFFGSGTQLSVL.

The genes are TRBV10-3 and TRBJ2-5, with a tentative D call TRBD2 (6 bases). The germline V and J ends were trimmed by 4 bases and 0 bases, with 12 bases remaining between them. The CDR3 has 15 residues. CDR1 ENHRY and CDR2 SYGVKD come from the germline V gene. CDR3 region: CAISVDYQYQETQYF. CDR3 nucleotide sequence: TGTGCCATCAGTGTGGACTATCAGTACCAAGAGACCCAGTACTTC.